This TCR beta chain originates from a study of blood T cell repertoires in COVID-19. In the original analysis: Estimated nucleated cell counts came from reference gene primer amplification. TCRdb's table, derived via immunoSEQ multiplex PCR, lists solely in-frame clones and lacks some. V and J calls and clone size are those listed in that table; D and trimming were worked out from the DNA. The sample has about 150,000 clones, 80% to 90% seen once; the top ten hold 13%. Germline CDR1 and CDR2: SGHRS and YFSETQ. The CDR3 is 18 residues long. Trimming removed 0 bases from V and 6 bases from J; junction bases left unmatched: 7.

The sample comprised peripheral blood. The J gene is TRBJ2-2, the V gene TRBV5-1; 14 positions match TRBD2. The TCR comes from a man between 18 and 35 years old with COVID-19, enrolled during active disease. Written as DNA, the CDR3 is TGCGCCAGCAGCTTGGAAATGACTAGCGGGAGGGCATCCGGGGAGCTGTTTTTT. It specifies CASSLEMTSGRASGELFF.